This T cell receptor (beta chain) was observed in a study of CDR3 diversity in severe acne. The trim removed 6 bases at V and 7 bases at J, leaving 20 bases unmatched. The CDR3 is made up of 17 amino acids. The germline gives CDR1 ENHRY, CDR2 SYGVKD. TCRdb re-called the PCR reads with MiXCR, one entry per CDR3 protein. The sample holds under 100,000 distinct CDR3 sequences, 45% to 50% seen once. The clonotype comes from a male donor in good health, serving as a control. The chain recombines TRBV10-3 with TRBJ1-2, with 7 positions matching TRBD1. Source material: blood. DNA for the CDR3: TGTGCCATCAGGGAAGGCAGGGGGGCAGGTGGACTCGCTGGCTACACCTTC. Protein sequence: CAIREGRGAGGLAGYTF.